A single sample is the source of the 2 T cell receptor beta chains below, sequenced in a study of T cells after somatic rescue of genetic block. Generated by immunoSEQ multiplex PCR, the TCRdb table keeps only in-frame clones and is missing some. The sample has 55,000 to 70,000 clones; roughly 90% are singletons. The sequenced material came from peripheral blood mononuclear cells (PBMCs). These receptors were obtained from a man aged 40-55 years.

This chain joins TRBV5-6 and TRBJ2-1; D is perhaps TRBD2 (5 bases). Germline V CDR1 and CDR2: SGHDT, YYEEEE. V was clipped by 4 bases and J by 0 bases, with 14 bases between them. The CDR3 runs 16 residues. CDR3 protein: CASSPLAGSSYNEQFF. The CDR3 nucleotides are TGTGCCAGCAGCCCCTTGGCGGGCTCCTCCTACAATGAGCAGTTCTTC.

The gene calls are TRBV7-9 and TRBJ1-1, with 7 bases that match TRBD1. Germline CDR1 reads SEHNR; CDR2 reads FQNEAQ (reference sequence). The J segment lost 10 bases and the V segment lost 5 bases, leaving 7 bases of the junction unmatched. The CDR3 runs to 12 residues. Written as DNA, the CDR3 is TGTGCCAGCAGCCGTACAGGGGTTGCAGCTTTCTTT. Translating it yields CASSRTGVAAFF.